The 30 T cell receptor beta chains presented below share a single source sample, sequenced in a study of neurological immune-mediated disorders. TCRdb independently ran MiXCR on the 5' RACE reads; one entry per CDR3 protein. Among 42,000 or so distinct CDR3 sequences listed, over 2% were seen once. Sequenced: PBMCs. The receptors shown here come from a man aged 30-40 years with multiple sclerosis.

This clonotype was detected many times. This chain connects TRBV15 to TRBJ2-5; D gene unclear. The CDR3 totals 14 residues. Looked up from germline, CDR1 is LNHNV and CDR2 is YYDKDF (reference sequence). Trimming took off 0 bases at V and 5 bases at J, with 10 bases between the two ends. This chain's CDR3 is CATSRDNLWETQYF. The CDR3 bases are TGTGCCACCAGCAGAGATAACCTTTGGGAGACCCAGTACTTC.

This clonotype came up a few times. A read error may be the cause here, since a much bigger clone is one base away. The V call is TRBV29-1, the J call TRBJ2-3, with a tentative D call TRBD1 (5 bases). Trimming removed 7 bases from V and 3 bases from J, with 14 bases in between. The CDR3 loop spans 13 amino acids. From germline, CDR1 is SQVTM and CDR2 ANQGSEA. The CDR3 sequence: CSDKGATTDTQYF. DNA of the CDR3: TGCAGCGATAAAGGGGCCACAACAGATACGCAGTATTTT.

This clonotype was counted ten times or more. This rearrangement joins TRBV6-2 or TRBV6-3 to TRBJ1-1, with 8 bases fitting TRBD1. Germline loops: CDR1 MNHEY, CDR2 SVGEGT. V was pared by 2 bases and J by 5 bases, with 7 bases of the junction left unmatched. The CDR3 totals 15 residues. CDR3 in DNA: TGTGCCAGCAGTTACCCCGGTACAGGGGGTACTGAAGCTTTCTTT. This gives the protein CASSYPGTGGTEAFF.

At least ten counts were recorded for this clonotype. V gene TRBV20-1 combines with J gene TRBJ1-1; D is undetermined. Germline V gives CDR1 DFQATT, CDR2 SNEGSKA (reference sequence). This CDR3 has 15 amino acids. V was trimmed by 1 base and J by 8 bases, leaving 20 bases between them. CDR3 sequence reads: CSARAPSQSPGEAFF. The CDR3 nucleotides read TGCAGTGCTAGAGCCCCTTCACAGAGCCCGGGGGAAGCTTTCTTT.

The sample holds many counts of this clonotype. This sequence joins TRBV12-3 or TRBV12-4 and TRBJ1-1; 8 nucleotides line up with TRBD1. The ends lost 5 bases at V and 7 bases at J; junction bases unmatched: 3. This CDR3 comprises 12 residues. The CDR3 sequence: CASSHRGFEAFF. CDR3 DNA sequence: TGTGCCAGCAGTCACAGGGGGTTTGAAGCTTTCTTT.

This clonotype was detected many times. The chain carries TRBV7-2 and TRBJ1-1; possible D gene TRBD1, 6 bases. CDR1 and CDR2 (germline): SGHTA, FQGNSA. This CDR3 contains 11 residues. V gave up 7 bases and J gave up 8 bases, with 11 bases separating them. The CDR3 reads CASIGDREAFF. CDR3 coding DNA: TGTGCCAGCATCGGAGACAGGGAAGCTTTCTTT.

This clonotype was observed many times. The chain couples TRBV20-1 to TRBJ2-4; D gene unclear. Germline V lookup: CDR1 DFQATT, CDR2 SNEGSKA (reference sequence). The ends were cut back, 5 bases at V and 7 bases at J, with 12 bases in the middle. The CDR3 has 12 amino acids. CDR3 protein: CSAAKGVNIQYF. Written as DNA, the CDR3 is TGCAGTGCTGCGAAGGGTGTGAACATTCAGTACTTC.

The rearrangement links TRBV28 to TRBJ2-6; possibly TRBD1 or TRBD2 for D (6 bases each). Germline CDR1 MDHEN, CDR2 SYDVKM. The CDR3 is 16 residues long. Trimming took 10 bases from V and 2 from J, leaving 18 bases between them. CDR3 sequence (DNA): TGTGCCACCCTGAGAGGGGGGCTAGCTGGGGCCAACGTCCTGACTTTC. This encodes CATLRGGLAGANVLTF.

This clonotype was detected ten times or more. The chain joins TRBV5-1 to TRBJ2-6, with D possibly matching TRBD2 (5 bases). Looked up from germline, CDR1 is SGHRS and CDR2 is YFSETQ. V shed 0 bases and J shed 1 base, with 8 bases lying between them. There are 16 residues in the CDR3. This CDR3 reads CASSLATGSGANVLTF. As DNA, the CDR3 is TGCGCCAGCAGCTTGGCCACGGGATCTGGGGCCAACGTCCTGACTTTC.

This clonotype was counted many times. The chain links TRBV10-2 to TRBJ1-5; no reliable D call. The V gene's germline CDR1 is WSHSY and CDR2 SAAADI. The CDR3 runs to 19 residues. V shed 5 bases and J shed 2 bases, with 25 bases lying between them. CDR3 residues: CASSSMPGQTPGGNQPQHF. The CDR3 bases are TGCGCCAGCAGTTCAATGCCGGGCCAAACCCCCGGTGGCAATCAGCCCCAGCATTTT.

The sample holds a few counts of this clonotype. The chain links TRBV20-1 to TRBJ2-2, with 9 bases lining up with TRBD2. V was clipped by 0 bases and J by 4 bases; unmatched bases: 6. Germline V gives CDR1 DFQATT, CDR2 SNEGSKA (reference sequence). There are 16 residues in the CDR3. The CDR3 here is CSAREAGGPGTGELFF. The CDR3 coding sequence is TGCAGTGCTAGAGAGGCGGGGGGGCCCGGCACCGGGGAGCTGTTTTTT.

Ten or more counts support this clonotype. This sequence joins TRBV5-1 and TRBJ2-3; the D is unclear. This CDR3 has 16 residues. The V end was cut by 0 bases, the J end by 0 bases, with 11 bases between. Germline V gene sequence: CDR1 SGHRS, CDR2 YFSETQ. For the CDR3, the DNA is TGCGCCAGCAGCTTGGCGAGGACGACTAGCACAGATACGCAGTATTTT. As protein: CASSLARTTSTDTQYF.

In its sample, this clonotype was seen many times. CDR3 protein: CASSGRTGDDQPQHF. In DNA form, the CDR3 reads TGTGCCAGCAGTGGGCGGACAGGGGATGATCAGCCCCAGCATTTT. The chain links TRBV6-1 to TRBJ1-5; TRBD1 matches at 9 bases. This CDR3 has 15 amino acids. With 4 bases clipped from V and 5 bases from J, the junction kept 6 bases outside the gene matches. Germline V CDR1 and CDR2: MNHNS, SASEGT.

The table lists this clonotype with many counts. The chain has TRBV12-3 or TRBV12-4 and TRBJ2-5; 7 nucleotides align to TRBD2. V shed 3 bases and J 5 bases; nucleotides not matched to a gene: 9. CDR3 size: 15 residues. This CDR3 is CASSLASGGSETQYF. CDR3 in DNA: TGTGCCAGCAGTTTGGCTAGCGGTGGGTCTGAGACCCAGTACTTC.

By frequency in the sample, this clonotype is medium-sized. DNA of the CDR3: TGTGCCAGCAGTTTCGGGACTAGCAATGAGCAGTTCTTC. Its translation is CASSFGTSNEQFF. The rearrangement uses TRBV12-3 or TRBV12-4 and TRBJ2-1, with TRBD2 identical over 8 bases. The CDR3 contains 13 residues. V lost 3 bases, J lost 6 bases, and 1 base stayed unmatched.

This clonotype was picked up many times. V is TRBV10-3 and J is TRBJ1-1; D remains ambiguous. Germline V gives CDR1 ENHRY, CDR2 SYGVKD. V lost 2 bases, J lost 4 bases, and 2 bases lay in between. This CDR3 has 11 residues. The CDR3 protein is CAISEVTEAFF. CDR3 bases: TGTGCCATCAGTGAGGTCACTGAAGCTTTCTTT.

This clonotype was seen ten or more times. The chain has TRBV20-1 and TRBJ2-7; D perhaps matches TRBD1 (5 bases). The CDR3 totals 17 residues. The germline CDR1 and CDR2 sequences are DFQATT and SNEGSKA (reference sequence). Trimming cost V 3 bases and J 2 bases, with 23 bases left between them. Here the CDR3 reads CSASPSRAGMMTYEQYF. CDR3 nucleotides: TGCAGTGCTAGCCCAAGTAGGGCAGGGATGATGACCTACGAGCAGTACTTC.

This clonotype was detected many times. The V call is TRBV12-3 or TRBV12-4, the J call TRBJ2-2, with 7 nucleotides matching TRBD1. The CDR3 is 14 residues long. With 6 bases clipped from V and 5 bases from J, the junction kept 6 bases outside the gene matches. In DNA form, the CDR3 reads TGTGCCAGCAGGGGGGACAGCCATACCGGGGAGCTGTTTTTT. This codes for CASRGDSHTGELFF.

This clonotype was observed at least ten times. The chain is built from TRBV20-1 and TRBJ1-5, with a tentative D call TRBD1 (5 bases). This CDR3 spans 13 amino acids. Germline V CDR1 and CDR2: DFQATT, SNEGSKA (reference sequence). V was trimmed by 2 bases and J by 6 bases, leaving 11 bases between them. CDR3 DNA sequence: TGCAGTGCTAGATGGGGGGTCGGTCAGCCCCAGCATTTT. The encoded protein is CSARWGVGQPQHF.

The table lists this clonotype with many counts. The rearrangement uses TRBV29-1 and TRBJ1-4, with D perhaps matching TRBD1 (6 bases). The CDR3 is 13 residues long. The germline CDR1 and CDR2 sequences are SQVTM and ANQGSEA. V was cut by 4 bases and J by 5 bases, with 11 bases left in between. The CDR3 is CSVADRPNEKLFF. CDR3 sequence (DNA): TGCAGCGTTGCCGACAGGCCCAATGAAAAACTGTTTTTT.

This clonotype was seen ten or more times. The DNA of the CDR3 is TGCGCCAGCAGCTTGCGGGGCACTGAAGCTTTCTTT. Residues: CASSLRGTEAFF. This sequence joins TRBV5-1 and TRBJ1-1; D is undetermined. This CDR3 comprises 12 residues. Germline CDR1 reads SGHRS; CDR2 reads YFSETQ. Trimming took off 1 base at V and 4 bases at J, with 5 bases between the two ends.

This clonotype was detected ten times or more. The chain links TRBV3-1 to TRBJ1-3, with a possible D match to TRBD1 (6 bases). V lost 3 bases and J 4 bases, leaving 10 bases between the germline ends. This CDR3 spans 14 amino acids. CDR1 is LGHDT and CDR2 is YNNKEL in the germline V gene (reference sequence). The CDR3 reads CASSQGARGNTIYF. CDR3 bases: TGTGCCAGCAGCCAGGGGGCGAGAGGAAACACCATATATTTT. Full variable domain (missing parts from reference TRBV3-1 and TRBJ1-3): DTAVSQTPKYLVTQMGNDKSIKCEQNLGHDTMYWYKQDSKKFLKIMFSYNNKELIINETVPNRFSPKSPDKAHLNLHINSLELGDSAVYFCASSQGARGNTIYFGEGSWLTVV.

This clonotype was observed many times. The DNA of the CDR3 is TGTGCCAGCAGCTGGTCCACGCAACAAGAGACCCAGTACTTC. Amino acids: CASSWSTQQETQYF. The rearrangement uses TRBV7-2 and TRBJ2-5, with no clear D. Germline V gene sequence: CDR1 SGHTA, CDR2 FQGNSA. This CDR3 is built from 14 residues. Between the trimmed V and J ends, which lost 4 bases and 2 bases, there was a span of 11 bases. The full variable domain, in which reference TRBV7-2 and TRBJ2-5 provide the parts outside the CDR3, is GAGVSQSPSNKVTEKGKDVELRCDPISGHTALYWYRQSLGQGLEFLIYFQGNSAPDKSGLPSDRFSAERTGGSVSTLTIQRTQQEDSAVYLCASSWSTQQETQYFGPGTRLLVL.

The table lists this clonotype with many counts. The chain couples TRBV15 to TRBJ2-4, with D tentatively TRBD1 (7 bases). CDR3 length: 20 residues. Germline-derived CDR1 and CDR2 are LNHNV and YYDKDF (reference sequence). Trimming stripped 0 bases from V and 0 bases from J, with 21 bases between. CDR3 bases: TGTGCCACCAGCAGAGATTGGGCCAGGGGGGCGCAAGTAGCCAAAAACATTCAGTACTTC. Protein sequence: CATSRDWARGAQVAKNIQYF.

There are many counts of this clonotype. The chain uses TRBV5-6 and TRBJ1-5, with 7 bases matching TRBD1. The V gene end was trimmed by 0 bases and the J gene end by 5 bases; junction bases not matched to a gene: 2. From germline, CDR1 is SGHDT and CDR2 YYEEEE. This CDR3 is built from 14 residues. The chain's CDR3 is CASSLATGYQPQHF. DNA for the CDR3: TGTGCCAGCAGCTTGGCGACAGGGTATCAGCCCCAGCATTTT.

This chain links TRBV5-8 with TRBJ1-1; weak D call: TRBD1 (6 bases). Per germline, CDR1 SGHTS and CDR2 YDEGEE. The CDR3 extends over 17 amino acids. The V gene lost 4 bases and the J gene lost 5 bases, with 24 bases spanning the gap. The CDR3 DNA reads TGTGCCAGCAGCCTCCTTTCGGGACACTCAGTCGGAACTGAAGCTTTCTTT. It codes for CASSLLSGHSVGTEAFF.

This clonotype was seen many times. The chain carries TRBV7-2 and TRBJ1-5; D ambiguous. V was cut by 1 base and J by 3 bases, with 4 bases left in between. Looked up from germline, CDR1 is SGHTA and CDR2 is FQGNSA. This CDR3 contains 13 residues. CDR3 amino acids: CASSLDPNQPQHF. The CDR3 nucleotides read TGTGCCAGCAGCTTAGACCCCAATCAGCCCCAGCATTTT.

This clonotype appeared many times. In DNA form, the CDR3 reads TGTGCCACCAGTGATTTGCGGACTAGCTCCCAGTACTTC. This translates into CATSDLRTSSQYF. The V gene is TRBV24-1, the J gene TRBJ2-5; 8 bases map to TRBD2. J gave up 9 bases and V 0 bases, and 2 bases lay outside the gene matches. The length of the CDR3 is 13 residues. Germline loops: CDR1 KGHDR, CDR2 SFDVKD.

On this clonotype: A clone one base away is much larger, so this may be a read error. V is TRBV7-9 and J is TRBJ2-3; either TRBD1 or TRBD2 may supply D (5 bases each). V was clipped by 2 bases and J by 5 bases, with 17 bases between them. The CDR3 has 16 residues. The V gene's germline CDR1 is SEHNR and CDR2 FQNEAQ (reference sequence). The CDR3 here is CASSLCPGGEKDTQYF. DNA of the CDR3: TGTGCCAGCAGCTTATGTCCTGGGGGTGAGAAAGATACGCAGTATTTT.

The CDR3 sequence is CASSPNRDEQFF. As DNA, the CDR3 is TGTGCCAGCTCACCAAACAGGGACGAGCAGTTCTTC. The chain is built from TRBV18 and TRBJ2-1, with TRBD1 as a possible D gene (6 bases). This CDR3 contains 12 residues. V lost 2 bases and J 10 bases, leaving 9 bases between the germline ends. The germline V gene encodes CDR1 KGHSH and CDR2 LQKENI.